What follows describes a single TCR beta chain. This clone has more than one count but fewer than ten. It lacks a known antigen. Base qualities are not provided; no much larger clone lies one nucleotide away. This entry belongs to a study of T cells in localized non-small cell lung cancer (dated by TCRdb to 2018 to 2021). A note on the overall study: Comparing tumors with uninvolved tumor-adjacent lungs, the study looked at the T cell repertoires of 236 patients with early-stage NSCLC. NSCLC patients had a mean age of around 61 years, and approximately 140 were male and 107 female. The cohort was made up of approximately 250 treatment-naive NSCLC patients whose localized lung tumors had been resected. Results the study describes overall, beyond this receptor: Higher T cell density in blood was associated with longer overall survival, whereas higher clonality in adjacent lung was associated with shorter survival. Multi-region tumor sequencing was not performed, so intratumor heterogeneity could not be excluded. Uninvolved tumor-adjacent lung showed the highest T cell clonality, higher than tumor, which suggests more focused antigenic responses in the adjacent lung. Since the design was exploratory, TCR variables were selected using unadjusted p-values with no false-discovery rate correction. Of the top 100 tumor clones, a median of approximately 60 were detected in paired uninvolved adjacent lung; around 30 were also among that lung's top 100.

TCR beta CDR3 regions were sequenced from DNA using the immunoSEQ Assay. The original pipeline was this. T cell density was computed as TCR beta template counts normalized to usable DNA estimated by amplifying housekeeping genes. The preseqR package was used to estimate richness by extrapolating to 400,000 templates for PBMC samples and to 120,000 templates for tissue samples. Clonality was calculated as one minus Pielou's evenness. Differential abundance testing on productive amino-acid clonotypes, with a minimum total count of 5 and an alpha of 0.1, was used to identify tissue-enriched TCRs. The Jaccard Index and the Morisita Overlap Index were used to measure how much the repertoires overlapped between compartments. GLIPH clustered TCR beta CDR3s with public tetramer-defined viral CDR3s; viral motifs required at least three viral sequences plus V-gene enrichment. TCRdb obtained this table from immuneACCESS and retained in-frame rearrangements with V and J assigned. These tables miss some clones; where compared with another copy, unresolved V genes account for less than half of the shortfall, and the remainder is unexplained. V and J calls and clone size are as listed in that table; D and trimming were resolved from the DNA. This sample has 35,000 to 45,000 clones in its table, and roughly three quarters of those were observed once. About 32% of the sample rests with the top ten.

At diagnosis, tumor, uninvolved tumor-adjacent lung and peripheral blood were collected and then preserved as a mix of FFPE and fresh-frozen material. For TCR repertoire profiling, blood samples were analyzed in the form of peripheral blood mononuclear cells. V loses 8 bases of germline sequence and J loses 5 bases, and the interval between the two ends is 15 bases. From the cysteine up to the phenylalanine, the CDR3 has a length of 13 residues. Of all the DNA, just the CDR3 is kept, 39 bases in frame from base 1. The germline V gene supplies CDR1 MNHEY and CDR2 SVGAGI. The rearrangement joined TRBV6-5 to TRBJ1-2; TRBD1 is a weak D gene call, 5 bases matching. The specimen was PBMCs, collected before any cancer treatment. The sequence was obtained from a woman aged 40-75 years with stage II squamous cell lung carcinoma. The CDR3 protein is CASGDFNAYGYTF. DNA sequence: TGTGCCAGCGGGGACTTCAATGCGTATGGCTACACCTTC.